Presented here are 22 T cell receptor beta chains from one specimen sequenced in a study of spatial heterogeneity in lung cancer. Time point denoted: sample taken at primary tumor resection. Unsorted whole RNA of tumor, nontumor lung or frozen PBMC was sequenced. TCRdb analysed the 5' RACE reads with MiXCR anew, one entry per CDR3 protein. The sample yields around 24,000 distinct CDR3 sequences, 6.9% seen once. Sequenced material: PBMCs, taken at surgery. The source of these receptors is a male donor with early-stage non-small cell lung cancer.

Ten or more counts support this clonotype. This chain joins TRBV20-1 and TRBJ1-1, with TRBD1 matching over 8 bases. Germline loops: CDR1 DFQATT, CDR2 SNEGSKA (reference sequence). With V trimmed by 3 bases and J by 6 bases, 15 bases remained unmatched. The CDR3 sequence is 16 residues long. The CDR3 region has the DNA TGCAGTGCTAGGATCCCTGCCGGGACAGGAGGATCTGAAGCTTTCTTT. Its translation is CSARIPAGTGGSEAFF.

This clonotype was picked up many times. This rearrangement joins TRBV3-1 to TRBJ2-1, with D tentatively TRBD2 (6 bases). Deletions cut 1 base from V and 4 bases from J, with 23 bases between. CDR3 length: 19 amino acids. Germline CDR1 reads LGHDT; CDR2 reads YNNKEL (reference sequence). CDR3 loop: CASSQGGYGRRLVYNEQFF. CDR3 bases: TGTGCCAGCAGCCAAGGCGGTTATGGGAGGAGGCTGGTTTACAATGAGCAGTTCTTC.

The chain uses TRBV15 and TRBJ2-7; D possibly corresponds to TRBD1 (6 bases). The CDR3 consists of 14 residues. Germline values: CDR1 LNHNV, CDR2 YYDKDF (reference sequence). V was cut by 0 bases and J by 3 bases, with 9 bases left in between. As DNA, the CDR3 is TGTGCCACCAGCAGAGACATCAGGGGCTACGAGCAGTACTTC. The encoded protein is CATSRDIRGYEQYF.

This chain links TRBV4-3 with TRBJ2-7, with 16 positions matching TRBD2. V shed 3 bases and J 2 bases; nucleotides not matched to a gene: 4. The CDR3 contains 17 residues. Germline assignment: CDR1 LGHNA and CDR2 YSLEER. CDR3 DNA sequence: TGCGCCAGCAGCCAGGGACTAGCGGGAGGGTCGCCCTACGAGCAGTACTTC. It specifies CASSQGLAGGSPYEQYF.

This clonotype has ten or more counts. The CDR3 nucleotides read TGTGCCAGCAGTTGGGGGACAGGGGCCCTTTACGAGCAGTACTTC. It codes for CASSWGTGALYEQYF. The chain employs TRBV27 and TRBJ2-7, with TRBD1 matching over 10 bases. CDR1 is MNHEY, CDR2 SMNVEV, per germline (reference sequence). The CDR3 spans 15 residues. Unmatched junction bases numbered 7, after V lost 4 bases and J lost 4 bases.

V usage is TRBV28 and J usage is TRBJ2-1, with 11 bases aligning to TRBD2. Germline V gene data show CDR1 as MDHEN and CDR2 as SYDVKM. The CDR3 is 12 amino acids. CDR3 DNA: TGTTCATCTAGCGGGAGGTTTGGTGAGCAGTTCTTC. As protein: CSSSGRFGEQFF.

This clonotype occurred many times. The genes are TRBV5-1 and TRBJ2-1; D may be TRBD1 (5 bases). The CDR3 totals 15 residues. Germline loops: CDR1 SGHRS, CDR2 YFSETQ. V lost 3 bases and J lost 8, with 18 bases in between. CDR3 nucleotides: TGCGCCAGCAGCTCTGAACCAGTAAGGGGCCATGAGCAGTTCTTC. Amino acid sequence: CASSSEPVRGHEQFF.

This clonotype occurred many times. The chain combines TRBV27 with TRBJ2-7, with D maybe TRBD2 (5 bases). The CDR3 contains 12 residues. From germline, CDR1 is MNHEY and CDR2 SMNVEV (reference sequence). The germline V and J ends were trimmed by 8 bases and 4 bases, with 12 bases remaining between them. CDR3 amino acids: CASGESWYEQYF. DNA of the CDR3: TGTGCCAGCGGGGAGAGTTGGTACGAGCAGTACTTC.

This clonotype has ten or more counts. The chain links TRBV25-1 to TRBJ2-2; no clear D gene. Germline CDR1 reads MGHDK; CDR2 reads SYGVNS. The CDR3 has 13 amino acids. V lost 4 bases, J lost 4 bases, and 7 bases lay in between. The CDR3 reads CASSGPVTGELFF. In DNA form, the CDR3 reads TGTGCCAGCAGTGGGCCCGTCACCGGGGAGCTGTTTTTT.

CDR3 residues: CASRLTSGGGYNEQFF. CDR3 nucleotides: TGTGCCAGCAGACTTACTAGCGGGGGCGGGTACAATGAGCAGTTCTTC. The chain recombines TRBV6-1 with TRBJ2-1; 11 bases are a match to TRBD2. Unmatched junction bases numbered 8, after V lost 6 bases and J lost 4 bases. This CDR3 spans 16 amino acids. CDR1 and CDR2 (germline): MNHNS, SASEGT.

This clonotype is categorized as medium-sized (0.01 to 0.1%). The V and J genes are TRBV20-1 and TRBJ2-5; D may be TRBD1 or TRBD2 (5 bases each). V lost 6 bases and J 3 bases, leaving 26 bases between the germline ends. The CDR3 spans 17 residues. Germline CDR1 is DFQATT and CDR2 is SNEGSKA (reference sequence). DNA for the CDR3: TGCAGTGCCAAGGGCTGGGGGTGGAGCGCCAAGGAAGAGACCCAGTACTTC. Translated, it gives CSAKGWGWSAKEETQYF.

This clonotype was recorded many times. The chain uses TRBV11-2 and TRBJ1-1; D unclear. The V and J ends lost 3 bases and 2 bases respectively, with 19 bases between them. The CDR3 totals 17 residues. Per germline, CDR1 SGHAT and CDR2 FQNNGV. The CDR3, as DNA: TGTGCCAGCAGCTTCCAGTATGGTGCCAGAGTAAACACTGAAGCTTTCTTT. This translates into CASSFQYGARVNTEAFF.

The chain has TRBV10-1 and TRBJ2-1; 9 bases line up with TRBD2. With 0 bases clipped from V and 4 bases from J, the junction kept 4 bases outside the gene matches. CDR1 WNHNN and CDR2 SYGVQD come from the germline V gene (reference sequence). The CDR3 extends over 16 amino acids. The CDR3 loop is CASSESGSGSYNEQFF. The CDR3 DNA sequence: TGCGCCAGCAGTGAGTCGGGTAGCGGGAGTTACAATGAGCAGTTCTTC.

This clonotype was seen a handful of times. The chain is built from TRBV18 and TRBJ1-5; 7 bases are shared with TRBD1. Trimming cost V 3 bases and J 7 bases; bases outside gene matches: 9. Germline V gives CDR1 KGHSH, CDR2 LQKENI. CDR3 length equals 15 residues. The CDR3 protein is CASSPLGTEEQPQHF. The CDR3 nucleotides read TGTGCCAGCTCACCCCTCGGGACAGAGGAACAGCCCCAGCATTTT.

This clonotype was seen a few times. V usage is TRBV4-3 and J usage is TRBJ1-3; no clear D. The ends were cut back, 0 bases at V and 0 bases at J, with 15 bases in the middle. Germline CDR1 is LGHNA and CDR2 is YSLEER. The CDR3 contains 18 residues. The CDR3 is CASSQEPRVLSSGNTIYF. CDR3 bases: TGCGCCAGCAGCCAAGAACCGAGGGTCCTATCCTCTGGAAACACCATATATTTT.

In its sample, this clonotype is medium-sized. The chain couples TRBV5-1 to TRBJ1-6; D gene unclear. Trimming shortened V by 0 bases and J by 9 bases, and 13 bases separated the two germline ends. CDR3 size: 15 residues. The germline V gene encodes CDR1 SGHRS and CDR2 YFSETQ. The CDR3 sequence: CASSLELQTGSPLHF. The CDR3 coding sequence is TGCGCCAGCAGCTTGGAACTGCAGACGGGTTCACCCCTCCACTTT.

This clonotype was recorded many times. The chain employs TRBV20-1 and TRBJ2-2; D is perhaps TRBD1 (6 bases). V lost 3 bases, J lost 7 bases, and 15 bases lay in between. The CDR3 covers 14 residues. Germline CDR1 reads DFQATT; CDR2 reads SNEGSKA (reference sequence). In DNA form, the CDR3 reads TGCAGTGCTAGTCAGGGGATAGTAGGCGGGGAGCTGTTTTTT. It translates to CSASQGIVGGELFF.

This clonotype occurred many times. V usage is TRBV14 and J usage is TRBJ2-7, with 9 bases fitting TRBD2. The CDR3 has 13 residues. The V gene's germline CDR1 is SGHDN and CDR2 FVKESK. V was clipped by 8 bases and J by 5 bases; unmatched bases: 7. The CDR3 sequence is CASSLAGVDEQYF. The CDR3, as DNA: TGTGCCAGCTCGTTAGCGGGAGTCGACGAGCAGTACTTC.

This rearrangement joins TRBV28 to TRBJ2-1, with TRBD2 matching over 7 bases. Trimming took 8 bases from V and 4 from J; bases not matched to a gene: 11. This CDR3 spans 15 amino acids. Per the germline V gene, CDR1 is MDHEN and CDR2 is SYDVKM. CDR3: CASPPRTGGYNEQFF. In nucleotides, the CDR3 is TGTGCCAGCCCCCCGAGGACGGGGGGATACAATGAGCAGTTCTTC.

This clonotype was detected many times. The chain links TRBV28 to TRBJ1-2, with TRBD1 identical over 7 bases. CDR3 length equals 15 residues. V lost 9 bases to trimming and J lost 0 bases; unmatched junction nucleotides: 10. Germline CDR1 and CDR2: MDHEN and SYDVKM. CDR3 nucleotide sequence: TGTGCCAGTAAGACAGGGCGTCTGACTAACTATGGCTACACCTTC. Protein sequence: CASKTGRLTNYGYTF.

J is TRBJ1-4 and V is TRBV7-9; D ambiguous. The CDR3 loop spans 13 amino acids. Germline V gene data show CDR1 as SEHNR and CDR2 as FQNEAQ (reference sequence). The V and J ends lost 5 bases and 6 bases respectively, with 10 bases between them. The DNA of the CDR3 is TGTGCCAGCAGCGAGGGTGCGGATGAAAAACTGTTTTTT. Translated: CASSEGADEKLFF.

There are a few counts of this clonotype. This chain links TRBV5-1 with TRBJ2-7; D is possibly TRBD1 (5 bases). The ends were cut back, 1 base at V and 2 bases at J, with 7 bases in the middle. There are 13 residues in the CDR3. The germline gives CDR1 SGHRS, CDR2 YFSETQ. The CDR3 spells CASSLTGPYEQYF. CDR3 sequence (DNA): TGCGCCAGCAGCTTGACAGGACCCTACGAGCAGTACTTC.